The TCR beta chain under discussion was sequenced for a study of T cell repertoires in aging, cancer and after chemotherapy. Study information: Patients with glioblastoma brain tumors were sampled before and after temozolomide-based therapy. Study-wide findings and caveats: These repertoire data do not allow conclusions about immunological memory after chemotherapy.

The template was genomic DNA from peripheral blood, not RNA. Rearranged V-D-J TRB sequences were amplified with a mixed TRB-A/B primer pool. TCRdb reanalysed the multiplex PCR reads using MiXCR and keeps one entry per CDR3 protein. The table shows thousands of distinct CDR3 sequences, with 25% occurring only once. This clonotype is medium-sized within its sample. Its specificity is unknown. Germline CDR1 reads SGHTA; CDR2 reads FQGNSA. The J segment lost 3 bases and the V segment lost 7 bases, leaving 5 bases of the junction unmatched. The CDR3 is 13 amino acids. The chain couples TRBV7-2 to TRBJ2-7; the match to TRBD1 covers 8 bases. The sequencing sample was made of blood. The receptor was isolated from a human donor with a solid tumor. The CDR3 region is CASNQGAIYEQYF. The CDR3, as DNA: TGTGCCAGCAACCAGGGGGCCATCTACGAGCAGTACTTC.